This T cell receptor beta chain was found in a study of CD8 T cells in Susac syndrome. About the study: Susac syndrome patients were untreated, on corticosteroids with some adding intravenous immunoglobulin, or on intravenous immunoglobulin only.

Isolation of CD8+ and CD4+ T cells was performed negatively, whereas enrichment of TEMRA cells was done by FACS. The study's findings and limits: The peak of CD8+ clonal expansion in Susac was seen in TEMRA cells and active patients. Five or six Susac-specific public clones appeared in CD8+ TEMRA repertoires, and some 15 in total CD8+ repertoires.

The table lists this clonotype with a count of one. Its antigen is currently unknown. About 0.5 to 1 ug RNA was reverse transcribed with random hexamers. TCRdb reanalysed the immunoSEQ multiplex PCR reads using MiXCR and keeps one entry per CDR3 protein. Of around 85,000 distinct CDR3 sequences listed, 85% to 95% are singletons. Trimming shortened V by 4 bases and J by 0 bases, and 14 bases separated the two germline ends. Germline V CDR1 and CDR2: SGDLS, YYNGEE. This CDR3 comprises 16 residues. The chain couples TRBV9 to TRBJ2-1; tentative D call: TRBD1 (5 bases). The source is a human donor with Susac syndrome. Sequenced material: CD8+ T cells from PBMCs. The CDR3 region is CASSSPRQSSYNEQFF. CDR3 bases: TGTGCCAGCAGCAGCCCCCGACAGAGCTCCTACAATGAGCAGTTCTTC.